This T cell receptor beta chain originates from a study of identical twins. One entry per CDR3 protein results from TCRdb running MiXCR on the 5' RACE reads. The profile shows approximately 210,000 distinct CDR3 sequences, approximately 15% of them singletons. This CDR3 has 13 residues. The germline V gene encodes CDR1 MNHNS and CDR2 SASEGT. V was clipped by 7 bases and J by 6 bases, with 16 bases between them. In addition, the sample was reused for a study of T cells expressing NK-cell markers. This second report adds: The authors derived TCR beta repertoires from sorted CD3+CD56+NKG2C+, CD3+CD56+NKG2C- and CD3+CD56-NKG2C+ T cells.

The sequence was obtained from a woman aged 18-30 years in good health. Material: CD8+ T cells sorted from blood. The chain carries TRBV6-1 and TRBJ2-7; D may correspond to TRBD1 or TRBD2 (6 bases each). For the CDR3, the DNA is TGTGCCAGCATCTCAGGGGAGGCCGGCGAGCAGTACTTC. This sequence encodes CASISGEAGEQYF.